One sample yielded the 18 T cell receptor beta chains listed below, sequenced in a study of human T cells and chemical hapten exposure. This sample's time point: pre-sensitization, week 0. The treatment here: therapeutic diphenylcyclopropenone sensitization with weekly scalp DPC. TCRdb processed the RACE reads anew with MiXCR; each CDR3 protein has one entry. The sample records around 120,000 distinct CDR3 sequences, approximately 12% being singletons. Sequenced material: whole blood, taken in connection with sensitization to the hapten diphenylcyclopropenone (DPC). The receptors derive from a woman between 18 and 29 years old with alopecia areata. Some clones in this sample may be carry-over from other donors' samples.

The chain couples TRBV7-9 to TRBJ2-7, with 7 positions matching TRBD1. CDR3 length: 14 residues. Trimming at V came to 5 bases and at J to 7 bases, leaving 11 bases not matched to a gene. CDR1 and CDR2 (germline): SEHNR, FQNEAQ (reference sequence). The DNA of the CDR3 is TGTGCCAGCAGCCTCTCGACAGGGCCTGAAGAGCAGTACTTC. It is translated as CASSLSTGPEEQYF.

This clonotype was counted ten times or more. This sequence joins TRBV12-3 or TRBV12-4 and TRBJ1-2, with D possibly being TRBD1 (6 bases). The germline V and J ends were trimmed by 6 bases and 0 bases, with 14 bases remaining between them. There are 15 residues in the CDR3. The CDR3 DNA follows: TGTGCCAGCAGCCGTGGGACACTTACTAACTATGGCTACACCTTC. Its protein is CASSRGTLTNYGYTF.

This clonotype was picked up many times. The gene calls are TRBV19 and TRBJ2-3; 11 nucleotides line up with TRBD2. V gave up 1 base and J gave up 2 bases; unmatched junction bases: 5. CDR3 length equals 17 residues. Germline V lookup: CDR1 LNHDA, CDR2 SQIVND (reference sequence). The CDR3 DNA sequence: TGTGCCAGTAGTATAGGGGCTAGCGGGGGGACCACAGATACGCAGTATTTT. Amino acids: CASSIGASGGTTDTQYF.

The gene calls are TRBV12-3 or TRBV12-4 and TRBJ1-3, with unresolved D. V was pared by 5 bases and J by 0 bases, with 11 bases between. The CDR3 length is 15 residues. CDR3 loop: CASSLWGDSGNTIYF. The DNA for the CDR3 is TGTGCCAGCAGTCTATGGGGTGACTCTGGAAACACCATATATTTT.

J is TRBJ1-3 and V is TRBV7-2; the match to TRBD1 covers 7 bases. The CDR3 covers 15 residues. V shed 5 bases and J 3 bases; nucleotides not matched to a gene: 7. CDR1 is SGHTA and CDR2 is FQGNSA in the germline V gene. CDR3 nucleotide sequence: TGTGCCAGCAGCCAGACAGGGAGTGGTGGAAACACCATATATTTT. Translated: CASSQTGSGGNTIYF.

In DNA form, the CDR3 reads TGTGCCAGCTCCCTCAATGGCTACACCTTC. Translating it yields CASSLNGYTF. This sequence joins TRBV2 and TRBJ1-2; D uncertain. V was clipped by 8 bases and J by 6 bases, with 7 bases between them. Germline V gene sequence: CDR1 SNHLY, CDR2 FYNNEI. The CDR3 consists of 10 residues.

This clonotype occurred many times. At one of its ends the junction is not consistent with the germline gene, which may arise from a read error. This chain connects TRBV28 to TRBJ1-6, with D hard to call. This CDR3 has 11 amino acids. Germline-derived CDR1 and CDR2 are MDHEN and SYDVKM. CDR3 sequence: CASSHQAPLPF. CDR3 DNA: TGTGCCAGCAGCCATCAGGCACCCCTCCCCTTT.

The rearrangement joins TRBV6-6 to TRBJ1-1; tentative D call: TRBD1 (6 bases). Trimming cost V 6 bases and J 4 bases, with 15 bases left between them. Germline CDR1 reads MNHNY; CDR2 reads SVGAGI (reference sequence). The CDR3 runs 14 residues. CDR3 in amino acids: CASRLGGGGTEAFF. DNA for the CDR3: TGTGCCAGCAGATTGGGAGGGGGAGGCACTGAAGCTTTCTTT.

V and J are TRBV4-2 and TRBJ2-4; D gene uncertain. V lost 0 bases and J lost 1, with 16 bases in between. The CDR3 is made up of 18 amino acids. The V gene's germline CDR1 is LGHNA and CDR2 YNFKEQ. The DNA of the CDR3 is TGTGCCAGCAGCCAAGATCCCCCCGGATCCTCCGCCAAAAACATTCAGTACTTC. It encodes CASSQDPPGSSAKNIQYF.

This chain uses TRBV5-5 with TRBJ2-2; 7 bases agree with TRBD2. This CDR3 comprises 17 residues. Germline lookup yields CDR1 SGHKS and CDR2 YYEKEE (reference sequence). V shed 4 bases and J 1 base; nucleotides not matched to a gene: 10. The CDR3 region is CASSPAPAGKNTGELFF. In DNA, the CDR3 is TGTGCCAGCAGCCCGGCGCCAGCGGGGAAGAACACCGGGGAGCTGTTTTTT. Supplemented by reference TRBV5-5 and TRBJ2-2, the full variable domain reads DAGVTQSPTHLIKTRGQQVTLRCSPISGHKSVSWYQQVLGQGPQFIFQYYEKEERGRGNFPDRFSARQFPNYSSELNVNALLLGDSALYLCASSPAPAGKNTGELFFGEGSRLTVL.

This clonotype was observed at least ten times. CDR3 in DNA: TGTGCCAGCAGCCAGAATGTGACTGAAGCTTTCTTT. This sequence encodes CASSQNVTEAFF. This rearrangement joins TRBV7-9 to TRBJ1-1; no reliable D call. This CDR3 contains 12 residues. V was shortened by 5 bases and J by 5 bases, with 9 bases between the two germline ends. The germline V gene has CDR1 SEHNR and CDR2 FQNEAQ (reference sequence).

V gene TRBV27 combines with J gene TRBJ2-3; D uncertain. The CDR3 spans 15 residues. V lost 3 bases and J lost 0, with 10 bases in between. Looked up from germline, CDR1 is MNHEY and CDR2 is SMNVEV (reference sequence). DNA for the CDR3: TGTGCCAGCAGTTTTCTATCCTCTAGCACAGATACGCAGTATTTT. Translated, it gives CASSFLSSSTDTQYF.

The chain joins TRBV20-1 to TRBJ1-4, with TRBD1 as a possible D gene (5 bases). This CDR3 spans 17 amino acids. CDR1 is DFQATT and CDR2 is SNEGSKA in the germline V gene (reference sequence). Trimming removed 6 bases from V and 0 bases from J, with 20 bases in between. DNA for the CDR3: TGCAGTGCCACCCCCGACAGAACCTATGCAACTAATGAAAAACTGTTTTTT. As protein: CSATPDRTYATNEKLFF.

In its sample, this clonotype was seen a few times. This chain links TRBV20-1 with TRBJ2-3; D might be TRBD1 (6 bases). V was trimmed by 4 bases and J by 0 bases, leaving 8 bases between them. The length of the CDR3 is 13 residues. In germline, CDR1 is DFQATT, CDR2 SNEGSKA (reference sequence). The CDR3: CSATGASTDTQYF. In DNA, the CDR3 is TGCAGTGCTACAGGGGCGAGCACAGATACGCAGTATTTT.

In this sample, this clonotype turned up a few times. CDR3 sequence reads: CASSLGGGATIYF. As DNA, the CDR3 is TGTGCCAGCAGCTTAGGAGGGGGCGCCACCATATATTTT. The V call is TRBV7-2, the J call TRBJ1-3, with 7 bases that match TRBD1. Looked up from germline, CDR1 is SGHTA and CDR2 is FQGNSA. The CDR3 extends over 13 amino acids. Germline trimming cut 1 base from V and 9 bases from J; bases unmatched to any gene: 3.

The chain joins TRBV23-1 to TRBJ2-5; a weak D match, TRBD1 (5 bases). TRBV23-1 falls under the ORF class, with uncertain function. V dropped 0 bases and J dropped 5 bases, with 19 bases sitting between them. The CDR3 has 17 amino acids. The CDR3 DNA sequence: TGCGCCAGCAGTCAATCAGGGTCGCAGGGAACCAGGGAGACCCAGTACTTC. Its protein is CASSQSGSQGTRETQYF.

The chain carries TRBV19 and TRBJ2-2; 7 bases are shared with TRBD2. Germline V lookup: CDR1 LNHDA, CDR2 SQIVND (reference sequence). Trimming removed 3 bases from V and 2 bases from J; junction bases left unmatched: 15. CDR3 size: 19 residues. The CDR3 here is CASSILRLGGGGNTGELFF. Written as DNA, the CDR3 is TGTGCCAGTAGTATCCTCCGACTCGGCGGGGGAGGTAACACCGGGGAGCTGTTTTTT.

The chain combines TRBV6-2 or TRBV6-3 with TRBJ2-3; D possibly corresponds to TRBD1 (5 bases). Germline V gene data show CDR1 as MNHEY and CDR2 as SVGEGT. There are 16 residues in the CDR3. The V end was cut by 6 bases, the J end by 1 base, with 17 bases between. The CDR3, as DNA: TGTGCCAGCAGCTCCATGGACAAATGGGGCACAGATACGCAGTATTTT. Amino acid sequence: CASSSMDKWGTDTQYF.